One and the same sample provided the 17 T cell receptor beta chains below, sequenced in a study of blood T cell repertoires in COVID-19. Repertoires were generated with immunoSEQ multiplex PCR, while TCRdb's copy carries only in-frame clones and drops some. The sample lists more than 95,000 clones, approximately 82% occurring once. The sequenced material came from peripheral blood. The receptor set was obtained from a man aged 55 to 70 with acute or convalescent COVID-19.

The CDR3 DNA reads TGTGCCAGCAGCCAAGCACGGAATCAGCCCCAGCATTTT. Translating it yields CASSQARNQPQHF. The chain has TRBV3-1 (or the pseudogene TRBV3-2) and TRBJ1-5; no definite D call. The V gene lost 1 base and the J gene lost 4 bases, with 5 bases spanning the gap. The CDR3 contains 13 residues. From germline, CDR1 is LGHDT and CDR2 YNNKEL (reference sequence).

This rearrangement joins TRBV28 to TRBJ2-2, with TRBD1 matching over 7 bases. The V gene's germline CDR1 is MDHEN and CDR2 SYDVKM. Unmatched junction bases numbered 2, after V lost 7 bases and J lost 6 bases. The CDR3 runs to 12 residues. DNA of the CDR3: TGTGCCAGCATAGGGGGCCCCGGGGAGCTGTTTTTT. Amino acid sequence: CASIGGPGELFF.

DNA of the CDR3: TGCGCCAGCAGCCAAGAACAGGGGGACTGGCAGCCCCAGCATTTT. Translating it yields CASSQEQGDWQPQHF. The chain carries TRBV4-1 and TRBJ1-5; 8 nucleotides line up with TRBD1. The V gene's germline CDR1 is MGHRA and CDR2 YSYEKL. J gave up 7 bases and V 0 bases, and 5 bases lay outside the gene matches. This CDR3 has 15 residues.

The V call is TRBV2, the J call TRBJ1-3; D call uncertain. Germline V gene lookup returns CDR1 SNHLY and CDR2 FYNNEI. Trimming removed 2 bases from V and 4 bases from J, with 9 bases in between. The CDR3 sequence is 14 residues long. Here the CDR3 reads CASSEQVSGNTIYF. Here the CDR3 DNA reads TGTGCCAGCAGTGAACAGGTATCCGGAAACACCATATATTTT. Using reference TRBV2 and TRBJ1-3 for the parts outside the CDR3, the full variable domain is EPEVTQTPSHQVTQMGQEVILRCVPISNHLYFYWYRQILGQKVEFLVSFYNNEISEKSEIFDDQFSVERPDGSNFTLKIRSTKLEDSAMYFCASSEQVSGNTIYFGEGSWLTVV.

This clone was detected once. The chain is built from TRBV11-3 and TRBJ1-1, with D possibly matching TRBD1 (5 bases). V gave up 4 bases and J gave up 2 bases, with 17 bases separating them. The CDR3 totals 16 residues. In germline, CDR1 is SGHNT, CDR2 YENEEA. CDR3 sequence (DNA): TGTGCCAGCAGCTCTGGAATGGGGGGGTCTAACACTGAAGCTTTCTTT. The encoded protein is CASSSGMGGSNTEAFF.

The chain is built from TRBV7-2 and TRBJ2-5; D might be TRBD1 (7 bases). Looked up from germline, CDR1 is SGHTA and CDR2 is FQGNSA. V gave up 1 base and J gave up 4 bases, with 13 bases separating them. The CDR3 totals 15 residues. CDR3: CASSLGGAGGETQYF. The CDR3 region has the DNA TGTGCCAGCAGCTTAGGGGGGGCAGGGGGAGAGACCCAGTACTTC. Filled out from reference TRBV7-2 and TRBJ2-5, the complete variable domain reads GAGVSQSPSNKVTEKGKDVELRCDPISGHTALYWYRQSLGQGLEFLIYFQGNSAPDKSGLPSDRFSAERTGGSVSTLTIQRTQQEDSAVYLCASSLGGAGGETQYFGPGTRLLVL.

The chain combines TRBV7-8 with TRBJ2-2; 12 bases are a match to TRBD1. This CDR3 contains 17 residues. Germline CDR1 SGHVS, CDR2 FQNEAQ. J was trimmed by 7 bases and V by 5 bases; bases with no gene match: 11. CDR3 nucleotide sequence: TGTGCCAGCAGCCCTCGAGTCGGGACAGGGGGCATCGGGGAGCTGTTTTTT. This encodes CASSPRVGTGGIGELFF.

The chain combines TRBV7-8 with TRBJ1-1; no clear D gene. The CDR3 runs 15 residues. Germline CDR1 is SGHVS and CDR2 is FQNEAQ. Trimming removed 5 bases at V and 8 bases at J, with 21 bases between. CDR3 loop: CASSLVQTEVEEAFF. CDR3 DNA: TGTGCCAGCAGCCTCGTACAGACCGAAGTCGAAGAAGCTTTCTTT.

V usage is TRBV2 and J usage is TRBJ1-2; the D gene is possibly TRBD1 (6 bases). The CDR3 spans 13 residues. Germline loops: CDR1 SNHLY, CDR2 FYNNEI. Trimming shortened V by 7 bases and J by 7 bases, and 16 bases separated the two germline ends. This chain's CDR3 is CASNLQGRGGYTF. The CDR3, as DNA: TGTGCCAGCAACCTCCAGGGGAGGGGTGGCTACACCTTC.

The rearrangement uses TRBV5-4 and TRBJ2-5, with TRBD2 identical over 12 bases. The junction had 15 bases not matched to a gene; V was cut back by 4 bases and J by 5 bases. This CDR3 contains 18 residues. Germline V gene lookup returns CDR1 SGHNT and CDR2 YYREEE (reference sequence). CDR3 region: CASSLPGPSGGAGETQYF. The DNA of the CDR3 is TGTGCCAGCAGCCTCCCGGGGCCTAGCGGGGGGGCGGGGGAGACCCAGTACTTC.

The chain carries TRBV19 and TRBJ1-1; tentative D call: TRBD1 (5 bases). The CDR3 has 14 residues. Germline-derived CDR1 and CDR2 are LNHDA and SQIVND (reference sequence). V was clipped by 3 bases and J by 4 bases, with 12 bases between them. The DNA of the CDR3 is TGTGCCAGTAGTATCAAAGGGAGGGGCACTGAAGCTTTCTTT. Its translation: CASSIKGRGTEAFF.

This clone was counted a few times. V usage is TRBV27 and J usage is TRBJ2-7, with D possibly matching TRBD2 (5 bases). V lost 2 bases and J lost 6, with 11 bases in between. In germline, CDR1 is MNHEY, CDR2 SMNVEV (reference sequence). CDR3 length: 13 residues. The CDR3 bases are TGTGCCAGCAGTTTAGTCGCCGGGATCGAGCAGTACGTC. It encodes CASSLVAGIEQYV.

The chain carries TRBV5-4 and TRBJ2-3; D unresolved. The CDR3 is made up of 12 amino acids. The V gene's germline CDR1 is SGHNT and CDR2 YYREEE (reference sequence). V gave up 5 bases and J gave up 0 bases, with 4 bases separating them. The CDR3 coding sequence is TGTGCCAGCAGTACTAGCACAGATACGCAGTATTTT. As protein: CASSTSTDTQYF.

This chain uses TRBV28 with TRBJ2-1; the match to TRBD2 covers 7 bases. Per the germline V gene, CDR1 is MDHEN and CDR2 is SYDVKM. CDR3 size: 14 residues. V shed 11 bases and J 6 bases; nucleotides not matched to a gene: 13. CDR3 bases: TGTGCCGCGAGGGAGGGCCTCATTTCCAATGAGCAGTTCTTC. Protein product: CAAREGLISNEQFF. The entire variable domain, with the rest obtained from reference TRBV28 and TRBJ2-1, is as follows: DVKVTQSSRYLVKRTGEKVFLECVQDMDHENMFWYRQDPGLGLRLIYFSYDVKMKEKGDIPEGYSVSREKKERFSLILESASTNQTSMYLCAAREGLISNEQFFGPGTRLTVL.

V is TRBV27 and J is TRBJ2-1; TRBD2 aligns across 11 bases. The germline V gene has CDR1 MNHEY and CDR2 SMNVEV (reference sequence). Unmatched junction bases numbered 5, after V lost 8 bases and J lost 2 bases. The CDR3 sequence is 15 residues long. Here the CDR3 DNA reads TGTGCCAGCCACATAGCGGGAGGGGCCTACAATGAGCAGTTCTTC. It encodes CASHIAGGAYNEQFF.

The rearrangement joins TRBV5-1 to TRBJ1-1; D might be TRBD1 (6 bases). The germline gives CDR1 SGHRS, CDR2 YFSETQ. Trimming removed 4 bases from V and 6 bases from J, with 19 bases in between. The CDR3 contains 15 residues. CDR3 in DNA: TGCGCCAGCAGCGGAGGACAGCCGGGGGGGGCTGAAGCTTTCTTT. As protein: CASSGGQPGGAEAFF.

The chain employs TRBV6-6 and TRBJ2-7; D is ambiguous. The V end lost 6 bases, the J end lost 3 bases, and 9 bases lay between the germline ends. CDR1 and CDR2 from the germline V gene are MNHNY and SVGAGI (reference sequence). CDR3 size: 12 residues. The CDR3 is CASSPGDYEQYV. The CDR3 bases are TGTGCCAGCAGCCCCGGAGACTACGAGCAGTACGTC.